A selection of T cell receptor beta chains follows, all from one sample in a study of T cell changes during pregnancy in multiple sclerosis. Only in-frame clones appear in the TCRdb table, and some are missing; sequencing was by immunoSEQ multiplex PCR. The data hold 85,000 to 130,000 clones, with about 90% observed a single time. The sequenced sample was peripheral blood, obtained before pregnancy. The receptors originated from a female donor with multiple sclerosis, enrolled in a pregnancy study. The CDR3 runs from the conserved cysteine through the conserved F or W. D genes are given only for firm matches. Size is stated for part of the rows, as once, few or many counts, or as a class when the clone is expanded.

TRBJ1-5 . TRBV7-8 . TGTGCCAGCAGCGCAGGGGTTCAGCCCCAGCATTTT CASSAGVQPQHF
TRBJ1-5 TRBD1 TRBV2 . TGTGCCAGCAGTAGATCCGGGACAGGGTTCAAGCAGCCCCAGCATTTT CASSRSGTGFKQPQHF
TRBJ1-2 . TRBV7-2 . TGTGCCAGCAGCTTATCGGGGGGCCCTGGCTACACCTTC CASSLSGGPGYTF
TRBJ2-7 TRBD2 TRBV7-2 . TGTGCCAGCAGCTTAGCTAGCGGGAGCTCCTACGAGCAGTACTTC CASSLASGSSYEQYF
TRBJ1-2 . TRBV7-9 . TGTGCCAGCAGCCCTGACAGATACTATGGCTACACCTTC CASSPDRYYGYTF
TRBJ2-1 . TRBV18 . TGTGCCAGCTCACCCCGTGTGGAGCCGGGGAATGAGCAGTTCTTC CASSPRVEPGNEQFF
TRBJ2-7 TRBD2 TRBV9 . TGTGCCAGCAGCGCCGGGGCTAGCGGGTTCTCCTACGAGCAGTACTTC CASSAGASGFSYEQYF
TRBJ1-6 TRBD1 TRBV4-1 . TGCGCCAGCAGCCAAGCCCTCGGACAGGGCCTAGGGTCACCCCTCCACTTT CASSQALGQGLGSPLHF
TRBJ2-3 . TRBV14 few TGTGCCAGCAGCCAATGGGGGGGCACAGATACGCAGTATTTT CASSQWGGTDTQYF
TRBJ2-3 TRBD1 TRBV7-2 . TGTGCCAGCAGCTCGCAGGGACAGCATGATACGCAGTATTTT CASSSQGQHDTQYF
TRBJ1-3 TRBD1 TRBV18 . TGTGCCAGCTCACAGGGGACAGCTCTCGGAAACACCATATATTTT CASSQGTALGNTIYF
TRBJ1-1 . TRBV15 . TGTGCCACGAAGGACAGACGGGATAACACTGAAGCTTTCTTT CATKDRRDNTEAFF
TRBJ1-1 . TRBV29-1 . TGCAGCGTTGGGCACAGGGATCACACTGAAGCTTTCTTT CSVGHRDHTEAFF